The 3 T cell receptor beta chains reported below all come from one sample, sequenced in a study of blood T cell repertoires in COVID-19. TCRdb keeps only in-frame clones here, not all; method: immunoSEQ multiplex PCR. The sample has roughly 60,000 clones, roughly 92% seen once. The sequencing sample was made of peripheral blood. The receptors come from a human donor in a cohort sampled during active COVID-19.

The chain combines TRBV3-1 (or the pseudogene TRBV3-2) with TRBJ2-7; D is perhaps TRBD2 (5 bases). The germline V and J ends were trimmed by 4 bases and 9 bases, with 13 bases remaining between them. Germline CDR1 reads LGHDT; CDR2 reads YNNKEL (reference sequence). This CDR3 is 12 amino acids long. The CDR3: CASSPAVGAQYF. The CDR3 region has the DNA TGTGCCAGCAGCCCAGCGGTTGGCGCGCAGTACTTC.

The rearrangement links TRBV30 to TRBJ2-1; 9 bases line up with TRBD2. Germline CDR1 GTSNPN, CDR2 SVGIG (reference sequence). This CDR3 is 14 amino acids long. J lost 2 bases, V lost 1 base, and 0 bases had no gene match. The CDR3 here is CAWSGTSAYNEQFF. CDR3 sequence (DNA): TGTGCCTGGAGTGGGACTAGCGCCTACAATGAGCAGTTCTTC.

The chain couples TRBV12-3 or TRBV12-4 to TRBJ1-5; possible D gene TRBD1, 6 bases. This CDR3 contains 13 residues. The germline V and J ends were trimmed by 5 bases and 10 bases, with 15 bases remaining between them. The CDR3 is CASSRDKGVPQHF. The CDR3 DNA follows: TGTGCCAGCAGTCGAGATAAGGGGGTCCCCCAGCATTTT.